The 19 T cell receptor beta chains reported below all come from one sample, sequenced in a study of technical replicates of blood from a handful of donors. TCRdb keeps only in-frame clones here, not all; method: immunoSEQ multiplex PCR. The sample has tens of thousands of clones, about 96% seen once. Material for sequencing was T cells isolated from PBMCs. Receptors were obtained from a human donor in good health.

The J gene is TRBJ1-1, the V gene TRBV6-4, with no clear D. The germline CDR1 and CDR2 sequences are MRHNA and SNTAGT. The germline V and J ends were trimmed by 4 bases and 1 base, with 13 bases remaining between them. The CDR3 length is 15 residues. As DNA, the CDR3 is TGTGCCAGCAGTGCCAACGGGTTCGGGAACACTGAAGCTTTCTTT. Translating gives CASSANGFGNTEAFF.

This chain uses TRBV2 with TRBJ2-1; 10 bases match TRBD2. Germline CDR1 and CDR2: SNHLY and FYNNEI. V lost 4 bases to trimming and J lost 4 bases; unmatched junction nucleotides: 7. The CDR3 spans 16 residues. CDR3 amino acids: CASSGTSGALYNEQFF. In nucleotides, the CDR3 is TGTGCCAGCAGTGGGACTAGCGGTGCACTTTACAATGAGCAGTTCTTC.

This chain links TRBV6-5 with TRBJ1-5, with 7 bases that match TRBD1. CDR3 size: 14 residues. V trimming: 6 bases; J trimming: 3 bases; junction bases outside the gene matches: 5. CDR1 and CDR2 (germline): MNHEY, SVGAGI. In nucleotides, the CDR3 is TGTGCCAGCAGCCGACAGGGACTCAATCAGCCCCAGCATTTT. It specifies CASSRQGLNQPQHF.

The J gene is TRBJ1-2, the V gene TRBV6-5, with 7 positions matching TRBD1. The germline V gene encodes CDR1 MNHEY and CDR2 SVGAGI. Unmatched junction bases numbered 7, after V lost 2 bases and J lost 7 bases. This CDR3 is built from 14 residues. The CDR3 DNA reads as TGTGCCAGCAGTTACGACAGGGAAATAGTTGGCTACACCTTC. It specifies CASSYDREIVGYTF.

The genes are TRBV6-6 and TRBJ2-4; possible D gene TRBD1, 6 bases. The CDR3 spans 15 residues. Trimming removed 6 bases at V and 0 bases at J, with 12 bases between. Germline V lookup: CDR1 MNHNY, CDR2 SVGAGI (reference sequence). The CDR3, as DNA: TGTGCCAGCAGGCCGCAGGGGTTAGCCAAAAACATTCAGTACTTC. Translating gives CASRPQGLAKNIQYF.

This clone was counted a single time. This chain joins TRBV7-2 and TRBJ1-2, with D possibly TRBD1 on 6 matching bases. Trimming left V 5 bases short and J 7 bases short, with 23 bases between. The CDR3 is 16 residues long. Germline V gene data show CDR1 as SGHTA and CDR2 as FQGNSA. DNA for the CDR3: TGTGCCAGCAGCAAAGAGGTTTCTTTCCAGGGGAGTGGCTACACCTTC. This encodes CASSKEVSFQGSGYTF.

The rearrangement links TRBV18 to TRBJ2-7; the match to TRBD2 covers 7 bases. With 3 bases clipped from V and 5 bases from J, the junction kept 4 bases outside the gene matches. Germline V gene sequence: CDR1 KGHSH, CDR2 LQKENI. The CDR3 consists of 13 residues. The DNA of the CDR3 is TGTGCCAGCTCACCCGGACTAGTTAACGAGCAGTACTTC. Translated, it gives CASSPGLVNEQYF.

This chain connects TRBV28 to TRBJ1-2, with a tentative D call TRBD1 (6 bases). The germline gives CDR1 MDHEN, CDR2 SYDVKM. V gave up 5 bases and J gave up 5 bases, with 6 bases separating them. This CDR3 region has 11 residues. CDR3 residues: CASSTGYGYTF. The CDR3 DNA is TGTGCCAGCAGTACAGGGTATGGCTACACCTTC.

This clone came up once. V usage is TRBV28 and J usage is TRBJ2-5, with D perhaps matching TRBD1 (5 bases). Trimming took off 3 bases at V and 3 bases at J, with 11 bases between the two ends. Germline-derived CDR1 and CDR2 are MDHEN and SYDVKM. CDR3 size: 14 residues. The CDR3 DNA follows: TGTGCCAGCAGTTTTCAGATAGGGGAAGAGACCCAGTACTTC. As protein: CASSFQIGEETQYF.

The V call is TRBV5-5, the J call TRBJ2-5; no clear D. CDR3 size: 14 residues. CDR1 is SGHKS, CDR2 YYEKEE, per germline (reference sequence). Trimming took off 0 bases at V and 2 bases at J, with 8 bases between the two ends. The CDR3 region has the DNA TGTGCCAGCAGCTTGGGTCCGGAGCAAGAGACCCAGTACTTC. Encoded protein: CASSLGPEQETQYF.

V gene TRBV28 combines with J gene TRBJ2-7, with TRBD2 as a possible D gene (5 bases). The CDR3 extends over 15 amino acids. Trimming removed 5 bases at V and 0 bases at J, with 14 bases between. Germline CDR1 MDHEN, CDR2 SYDVKM. CDR3 DNA: TGTGCCAGCAGTACCCTCCGAGGGAGCTCCTACGAGCAGTACTTC. Encoded protein: CASSTLRGSSYEQYF.

The V and J genes are TRBV4-1 and TRBJ2-2; perhaps TRBD2 as D (5 bases). The germline V and J ends were trimmed by 6 bases and 6 bases, with 11 bases remaining between them. The CDR3 extends over 13 amino acids. Germline CDR1 reads MGHRA; CDR2 reads YSYEKL. The DNA for the CDR3 is TGCGCCAGCAGAACAACAGCGGCCGGGGAGCTGTTTTTT. It encodes CASRTTAAGELFF.

The rearrangement joins TRBV28 to TRBJ1-1; no clear D. CDR3 length: 14 amino acids. Per germline, CDR1 MDHEN and CDR2 SYDVKM. V dropped 3 bases and J dropped 5 bases, with 13 bases sitting between them. CDR3 region: CASSLAERGTEAFF. Written as DNA, the CDR3 is TGTGCCAGCAGTTTGGCCGAACGGGGAACTGAAGCTTTCTTT.

The chain has TRBV4-1 and TRBJ2-7; TRBD2 is a possible D gene (6 bases). Trimming removed 3 bases at V and 9 bases at J, with 15 bases between. Germline V CDR1 and CDR2: MGHRA, YSYEKL. The CDR3 covers 13 residues. CDR3 DNA sequence: TGCGCCAGCAGCCAGGTGGAGGGGAAGGGGCAGTACTTC. This sequence encodes CASSQVEGKGQYF.

This rearrangement joins TRBV27 to TRBJ2-5; 8 nucleotides match TRBD1. The trim removed 10 bases at V and 5 bases at J, leaving 9 bases unmatched. The germline V gene has CDR1 MNHEY and CDR2 SMNVEV (reference sequence). This CDR3 contains 13 residues. This CDR3 is CATRAGGKETQYF. CDR3 nucleotides: TGTGCCACTCGGGCAGGGGGCAAGGAGACCCAGTACTTC.

V gene TRBV7-2 combines with J gene TRBJ2-7, with 9 bases fitting TRBD2. J was trimmed by 1 base and V by 5 bases; bases with no gene match: 6. CDR1 is SGHTA and CDR2 is FQGNSA in the germline V gene. The CDR3 extends over 15 amino acids. Here the CDR3 DNA reads TGTGCCAGCAGCCCCTCTAGCGGGGAATCCTACGAGCAGTACTTC. This sequence encodes CASSPSSGESYEQYF.

V is TRBV7-3 and J is TRBJ1-2, with D possibly TRBD1 on 5 matching bases. The germline CDR1 and CDR2 sequences are SGHTA and FQGTGA. The CDR3 has 12 amino acids. The germline V and J ends were trimmed by 8 bases and 0 bases, with 7 bases remaining between them. CDR3 loop: CASGAANYGYTF. The CDR3 DNA sequence: TGTGCCAGCGGGGCTGCTAACTATGGCTACACCTTC.

V gene TRBV30 combines with J gene TRBJ1-2, with D tentatively TRBD1 (5 bases). CDR1 is GTSNPN and CDR2 is SVGIG in the germline V gene (reference sequence). With 4 bases removed from V and 6 bases from J, the gap between germline ends came to 12 bases. This CDR3 contains 12 residues. The chain's CDR3 is CAWTASGHGYTF. The CDR3 nucleotides are TGTGCCTGGACTGCCTCAGGGCATGGCTACACCTTC.

The chain joins TRBV4-1 to TRBJ2-5, with 10 bases lining up with TRBD1. CDR3 size: 16 residues. Germline CDR1 is MGHRA and CDR2 is YSYEKL. The junction had 8 bases not matched to a gene; V was cut back by 4 bases and J by 3 bases. The CDR3 coding sequence is TGCGCCAGCAGCCTAGGCGACAGGGGGCAGGAAGAGACCCAGTACTTC. It encodes CASSLGDRGQEETQYF.